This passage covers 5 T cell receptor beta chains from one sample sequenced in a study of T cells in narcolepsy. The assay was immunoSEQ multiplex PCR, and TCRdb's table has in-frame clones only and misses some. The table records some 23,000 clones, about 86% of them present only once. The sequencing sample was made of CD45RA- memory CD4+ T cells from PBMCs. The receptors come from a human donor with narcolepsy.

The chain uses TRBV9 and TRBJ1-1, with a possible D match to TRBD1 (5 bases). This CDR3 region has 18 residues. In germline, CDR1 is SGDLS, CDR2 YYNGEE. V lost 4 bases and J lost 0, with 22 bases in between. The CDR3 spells CASSTYQGGGFMNTEAFF. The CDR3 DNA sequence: TGTGCCAGCAGCACCTACCAAGGCGGGGGTTTCATGAACACTGAAGCTTTCTTT.

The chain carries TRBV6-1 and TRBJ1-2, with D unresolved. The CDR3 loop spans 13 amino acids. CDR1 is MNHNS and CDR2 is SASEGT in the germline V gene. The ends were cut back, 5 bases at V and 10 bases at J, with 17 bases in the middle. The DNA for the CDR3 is TGTGCCAGCAGTTTCCCCGGGGTTAGTGCCTACACCTTC. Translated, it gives CASSFPGVSAYTF.

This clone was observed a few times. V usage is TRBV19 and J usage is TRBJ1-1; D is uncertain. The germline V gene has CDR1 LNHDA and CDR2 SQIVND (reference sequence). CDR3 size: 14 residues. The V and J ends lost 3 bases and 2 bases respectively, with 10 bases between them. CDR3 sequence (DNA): TGTGCCAGTAGTATTTGGGCAGCTAACACTGAAGCTTTCTTT. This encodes CASSIWAANTEAFF.

Here the CDR3 reads CASSPTGVANIQYF. The CDR3, as DNA: TGTGCCAGCAGCCCGACAGGGGTAGCAAACATTCAGTACTTC. The chain links TRBV28 to TRBJ2-4, with 8 bases that match TRBD1. This CDR3 has 14 amino acids. Trimming took 6 bases from V and 6 from J; bases not matched to a gene: 7. Germline CDR1 reads MDHEN; CDR2 reads SYDVKM.

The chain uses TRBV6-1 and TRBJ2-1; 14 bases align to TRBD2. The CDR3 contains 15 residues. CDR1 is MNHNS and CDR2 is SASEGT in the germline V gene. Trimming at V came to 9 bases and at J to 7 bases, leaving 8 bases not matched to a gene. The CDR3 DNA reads TGTGCCAGTGGACTAGCGGGGGGTATGGGTAATGAGCAGTTCTTC. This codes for CASGLAGGMGNEQFF.